This T cell receptor (beta chain) comes out of a study of blood T cells in healthy people across ages. From germline, CDR1 is SGHTA and CDR2 FQGNSA. Trimming shortened V by 1 base and J by 4 bases, and 10 bases separated the two germline ends. The length of the CDR3 is 14 residues. For this clonotype: Antigen: not known.

Together with a sample-barcoded 5' primer, a J-beta primer mix was included in a second PCR lasting about 6 to 11 cycles. Each of the cDNA molecules was tagged by a template-switch adaptor with 12 random nucleotides. A single record per CDR3 protein comes from TCRdb applying MiXCR to the 5' RACE reads. The sample contains about 830,000 distinct CDR3 sequences, 62% of which appear only once. Study-level results: CMV status of donors was unknown, possibly confounding expanded clonotype changes.

Those donating, healthy Caucasian individuals from Russia, were aged about 6 to 90. Total RNA extracted from each sample amounted to at least 5 micrograms. The sequence was obtained from a man younger than 40 in good health. The chain is built from TRBV7-2 and TRBJ1-1, with D unclear. The specimen sequenced was blood. CDR3 DNA sequence: TGTGCCAGCAGCTTAGTAGTGAAGGGCACTGAAGCTTTCTTT. Translating gives CASSLVVKGTEAFF.